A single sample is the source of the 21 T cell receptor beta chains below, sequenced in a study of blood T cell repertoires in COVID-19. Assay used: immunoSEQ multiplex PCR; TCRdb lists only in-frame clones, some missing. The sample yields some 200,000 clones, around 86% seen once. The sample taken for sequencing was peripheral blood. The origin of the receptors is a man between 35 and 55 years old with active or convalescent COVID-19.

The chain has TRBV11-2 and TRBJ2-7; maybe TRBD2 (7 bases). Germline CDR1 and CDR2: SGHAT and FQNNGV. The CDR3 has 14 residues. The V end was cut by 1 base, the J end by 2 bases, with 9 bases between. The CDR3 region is CASSLGRGPYEQYF. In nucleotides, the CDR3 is TGTGCCAGCAGCTTAGGGCGGGGGCCCTACGAGCAGTACTTC.

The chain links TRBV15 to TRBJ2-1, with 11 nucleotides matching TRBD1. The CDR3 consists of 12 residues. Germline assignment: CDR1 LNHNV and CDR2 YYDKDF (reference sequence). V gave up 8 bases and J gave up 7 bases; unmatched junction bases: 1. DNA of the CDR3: TGTGCCACCGGGACAGGGGGGAATGAGCAGTTCTTC. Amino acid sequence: CATGTGGNEQFF. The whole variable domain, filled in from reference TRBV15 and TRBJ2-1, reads DAMVIQNPRYQVTQFGKPVTLSCSQTLNHNVMYWYQQKSSQAPKLLFHYYDKDFNNEADTPDNFQSRRPNTSFCFLDIRSPGLGDTAMYLCATGTGGNEQFFGPGTRLTVL.

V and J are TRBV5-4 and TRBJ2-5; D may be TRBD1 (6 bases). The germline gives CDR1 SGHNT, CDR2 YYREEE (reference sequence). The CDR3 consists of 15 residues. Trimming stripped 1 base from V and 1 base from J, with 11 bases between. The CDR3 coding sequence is TGTGCCAGCAGCTTGCCTAGGACAGCCCAAGAGACCCAGTACTTC. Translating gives CASSLPRTAQETQYF.

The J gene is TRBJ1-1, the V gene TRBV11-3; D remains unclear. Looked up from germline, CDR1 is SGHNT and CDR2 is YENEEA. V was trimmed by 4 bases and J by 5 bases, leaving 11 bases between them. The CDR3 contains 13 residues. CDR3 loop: CASSSRQATEAFF. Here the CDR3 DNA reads TGTGCCAGCAGCTCCCGGCAGGCGACTGAAGCTTTCTTT.

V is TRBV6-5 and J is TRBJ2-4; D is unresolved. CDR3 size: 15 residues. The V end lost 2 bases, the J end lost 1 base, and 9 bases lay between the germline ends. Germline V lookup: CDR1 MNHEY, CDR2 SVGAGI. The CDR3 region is CASSYSAAAKNIQYF. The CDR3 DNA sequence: TGTGCCAGCAGTTACAGCGCTGCCGCCAAAAACATTCAGTACTTC.

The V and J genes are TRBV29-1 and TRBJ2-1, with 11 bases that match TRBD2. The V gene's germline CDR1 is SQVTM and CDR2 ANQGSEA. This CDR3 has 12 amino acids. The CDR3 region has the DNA TGCACCGGGACTAGCGGTTACAATGAGCAGTTCTTC. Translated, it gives CTGTSGYNEQFF.

The DNA for the CDR3 is TGCGCCAGCAGCCAAGACCGTAGTTTTTATACCGGGGAGCTGTTTTTT. It codes for CASSQDRSFYTGELFF. The chain joins TRBV4-1 to TRBJ2-2; unclear D gene. CDR3 length: 16 residues. Per germline, CDR1 MGHRA and CDR2 YSYEKL. Deletions cut 0 bases from V and 5 bases from J, with 13 bases between.

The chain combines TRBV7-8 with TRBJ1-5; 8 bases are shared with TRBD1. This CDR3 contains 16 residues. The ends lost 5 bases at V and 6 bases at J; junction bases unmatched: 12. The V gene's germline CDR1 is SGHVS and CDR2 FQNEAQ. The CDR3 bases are TGTGCCAGCAGCCATCTCCGGAACAGGGGGATTCAGCCCCAGCATTTT. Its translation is CASSHLRNRGIQPQHF. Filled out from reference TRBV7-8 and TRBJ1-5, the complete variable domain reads GAGVSQSPRYKVAKRGQDVALRCDPISGHVSLFWYQQALGQGPEFLTYFQNEAQLDKSGLPSDRFFAERPEGSVSTLKIQRTQQEDSAVYLCASSHLRNRGIQPQHFGDGTRLSIL.

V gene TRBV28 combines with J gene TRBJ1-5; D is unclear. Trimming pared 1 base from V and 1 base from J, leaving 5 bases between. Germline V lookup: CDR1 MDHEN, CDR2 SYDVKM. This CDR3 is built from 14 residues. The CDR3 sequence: CASSLYGSNQPQHF. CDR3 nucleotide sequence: TGTGCCAGCAGTTTATACGGGAGCAATCAGCCCCAGCATTTT.

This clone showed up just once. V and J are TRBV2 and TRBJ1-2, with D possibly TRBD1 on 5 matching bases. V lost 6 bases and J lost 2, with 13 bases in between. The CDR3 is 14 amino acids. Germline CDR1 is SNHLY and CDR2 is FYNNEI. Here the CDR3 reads CASRDWGGNYGYTF. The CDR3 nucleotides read TGTGCCAGCAGGGACTGGGGGGGGAACTATGGCTACACCTTC. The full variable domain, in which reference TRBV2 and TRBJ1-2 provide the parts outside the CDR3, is EPEVTQTPSHQVTQMGQEVILRCVPISNHLYFYWYRQILGQKVEFLVSFYNNEISEKSEIFDDQFSVERPDGSNFTLKIRSTKLEDSAMYFCASRDWGGNYGYTFGSGTRLTVV.

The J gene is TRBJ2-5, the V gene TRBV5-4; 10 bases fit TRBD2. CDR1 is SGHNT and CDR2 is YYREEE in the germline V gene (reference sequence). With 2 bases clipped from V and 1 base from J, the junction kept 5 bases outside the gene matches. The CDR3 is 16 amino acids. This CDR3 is CASSFASGGIQETQYF. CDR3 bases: TGTGCCAGCAGCTTTGCTAGCGGGGGAATCCAAGAGACCCAGTACTTC.

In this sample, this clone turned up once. CDR3 protein: CASSATSGGANGELFF. CDR3 bases: TGTGCCAGCAGCGCTACTAGCGGGGGGGCTAACGGGGAGCTGTTTTTT. The chain uses TRBV7-3 and TRBJ2-2; 13 bases match TRBD2. Germline V gene lookup returns CDR1 SGHTA and CDR2 FQGTGA. This CDR3 has 16 residues. V lost 5 bases to trimming and J lost 7 bases; unmatched junction nucleotides: 7.

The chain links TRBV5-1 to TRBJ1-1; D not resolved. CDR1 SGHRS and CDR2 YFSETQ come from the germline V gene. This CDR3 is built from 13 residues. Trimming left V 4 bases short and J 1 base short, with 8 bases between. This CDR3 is CASSPTSNTEAFF. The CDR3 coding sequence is TGCGCCAGCAGCCCCACATCGAACACTGAAGCTTTCTTT.

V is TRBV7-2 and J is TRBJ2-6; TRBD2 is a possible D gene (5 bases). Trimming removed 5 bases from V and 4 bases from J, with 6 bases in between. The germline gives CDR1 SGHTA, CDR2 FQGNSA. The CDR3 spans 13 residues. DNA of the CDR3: TGTGCCAGCAGCAAGCGGGGGGCCAACGTCCTGACTTTC. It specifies CASSKRGANVLTF.

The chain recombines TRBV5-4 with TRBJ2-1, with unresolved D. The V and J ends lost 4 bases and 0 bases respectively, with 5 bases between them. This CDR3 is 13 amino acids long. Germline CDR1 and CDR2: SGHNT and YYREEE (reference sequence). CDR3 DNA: TGTGCCAGCAGCCAGGTCTCCTACAATGAGCAGTTCTTC. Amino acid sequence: CASSQVSYNEQFF.

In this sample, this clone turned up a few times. The CDR3 sequence is CASSLTPQRHLRDEQYF. The CDR3 DNA sequence: TGTGCCAGCAGCTTAACACCCCAGCGACACTTGAGGGACGAGCAGTACTTC. The V and J genes are TRBV7-9 and TRBJ2-7, with a possible D match to TRBD2 (5 bases). V was shortened by 2 bases and J by 5 bases, with 22 bases between the two germline ends. This CDR3 region has 17 residues. CDR1 and CDR2 (germline): SEHNR, FQNEAQ (reference sequence).

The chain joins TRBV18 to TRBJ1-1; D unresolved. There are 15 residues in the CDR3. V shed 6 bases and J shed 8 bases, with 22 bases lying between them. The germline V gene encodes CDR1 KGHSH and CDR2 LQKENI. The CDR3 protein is CASSPSGMVRVEAFF. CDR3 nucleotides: TGTGCCAGCTCCCCCAGTGGAATGGTGAGGGTAGAAGCTTTCTTT.

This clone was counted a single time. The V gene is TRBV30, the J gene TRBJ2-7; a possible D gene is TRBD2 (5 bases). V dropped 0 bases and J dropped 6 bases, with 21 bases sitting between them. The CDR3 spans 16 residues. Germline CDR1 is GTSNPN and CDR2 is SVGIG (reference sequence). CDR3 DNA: TGTGCCTGGAGTGTTTGGGGAGTCTGGCCCCCCGTCGAGCAGTACTTC. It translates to CAWSVWGVWPPVEQYF.

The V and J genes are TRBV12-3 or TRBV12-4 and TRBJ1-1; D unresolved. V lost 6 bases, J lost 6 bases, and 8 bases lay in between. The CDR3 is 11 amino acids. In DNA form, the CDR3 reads TGTGCCAGCAGCGAGGGCGCTGAAGCTTTCTTT. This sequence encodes CASSEGAEAFF.

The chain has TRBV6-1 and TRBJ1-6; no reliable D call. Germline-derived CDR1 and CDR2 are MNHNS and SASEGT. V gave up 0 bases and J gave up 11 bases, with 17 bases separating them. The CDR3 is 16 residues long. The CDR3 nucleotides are TGTGCCAGCAGTGAAGCGCTGGAGGTTATAGATCCACCCCTCCACTTT. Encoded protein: CASSEALEVIDPPLHF.

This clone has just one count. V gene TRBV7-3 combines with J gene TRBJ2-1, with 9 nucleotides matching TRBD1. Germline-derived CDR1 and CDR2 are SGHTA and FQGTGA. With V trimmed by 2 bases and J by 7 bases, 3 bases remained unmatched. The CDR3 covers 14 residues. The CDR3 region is CASSLGGQGNEQFF. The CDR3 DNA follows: TGTGCCAGCAGCTTAGGCGGACAGGGGAATGAGCAGTTCTTC.